This T cell receptor beta chain derives from a study of T cell responses to AZD1222 COVID-19 vaccine. Study-level points and caveats: Clonal diversity was possibly underestimated; the donors were predominantly white British and more often female.

The CDR3 has 13 residues. Germline-derived CDR1 and CDR2 are LGHDT and YNNKEL (reference sequence). V shed 0 bases and J shed 10 bases, with 12 bases lying between them. This clone was found once. Its antigen is unidentified. Assay used: immunoSEQ multiplex PCR; TCRdb lists only in-frame clones, some missing. This sample has approximately 150,000 clones, with 92% found just once. This receptor was taken from an adult in good health. The material was peripheral blood, obtained on day 0 of AZD1222 vaccination. This rearrangement joins TRBV3-1 (or the pseudogene TRBV3-2) to TRBJ1-1; the D is unclear. CDR3 loop: CASSQESLLGAFF. CDR3 DNA: TGTGCCAGCAGCCAAGAGAGCCTCCTGGGAGCTTTCTTT.